This TCR beta chain originates from a study of Ad26.COV2.S vaccination and SARS-CoV-2 variants. Remarks on this clone: Its target is unknown.

Whole-study findings and limits: Vaccine recipients and placebo recipients showed similar non-spike TCR breadth. Spike-specific responses of CD8+ and CD4+ T cells were reported to display substantial breadth after vaccination. Estimates derived from TCR breadth and depth analyses may have underestimated total T cell responses.

Germline CDR1 and CDR2: LGHDT and YNNKEL (reference sequence). V was cut by 0 bases and J by 4 bases, with 9 bases left in between. The CDR3 runs 14 residues. Treatment denoted: over 15 received Ad26.COV2.S at low or high dose, single or two shots; about 5 received placebo; per-sample allocation not given. The samples date from day 63 after the first vaccine or placebo injection. Whoever gave the sample was an adult aged 18-55 years in Boston. Only in-frame clones appear in the TCRdb table, and some are missing; sequencing was by immunoSEQ multiplex PCR. The repertoire holds about 460,000 clones, with 70% to 90% as singletons.

V is TRBV3-1 (or the pseudogene TRBV3-2) and J is TRBJ1-1; no clear D. The clonotype comes from a person aged 18 to 65 who received the Ad26.COV2.S COVID-19 vaccine or a placebo. Sequences were derived from peripheral blood, sampled in a trial of Ad26.COV2.S vaccine versus placebo. The CDR3 protein is CASSQDHARTEAFF. The CDR3, as DNA: TGTGCCAGCAGCCAAGATCATGCCCGCACTGAAGCTTTCTTT.